This T cell receptor (beta chain) was observed in a study of spatial heterogeneity in lung cancer. Time point described: sample taken at primary tumor resection. Unsorted whole RNA from tumor, nontumor lung or frozen PBMC underwent sequencing. TCRdb processed the 5' RACE reads anew with MiXCR; each CDR3 protein has one entry. Of roughly 91,000 distinct CDR3 sequences listed, approximately 20% are singletons. In this sample, this clonotype turned up a few times. V lost 7 bases to trimming and J lost 7 bases, with 18 bases between them. The CDR3 extends over 14 amino acids. CDR1 is ENHRY, CDR2 SYGVKD, per germline.

The sequenced sample was PBMCs, obtained at surgery. The clonotype originates from a male donor with early-stage non-small cell lung cancer. This chain uses TRBV10-3 with TRBJ2-3; D perhaps matches TRBD2 (6 bases). As DNA, the CDR3 is TGTGCCATCACCAGTCCCGGGACTTCACATACGCAGTATTTT. This translates into CAITSPGTSHTQYF.